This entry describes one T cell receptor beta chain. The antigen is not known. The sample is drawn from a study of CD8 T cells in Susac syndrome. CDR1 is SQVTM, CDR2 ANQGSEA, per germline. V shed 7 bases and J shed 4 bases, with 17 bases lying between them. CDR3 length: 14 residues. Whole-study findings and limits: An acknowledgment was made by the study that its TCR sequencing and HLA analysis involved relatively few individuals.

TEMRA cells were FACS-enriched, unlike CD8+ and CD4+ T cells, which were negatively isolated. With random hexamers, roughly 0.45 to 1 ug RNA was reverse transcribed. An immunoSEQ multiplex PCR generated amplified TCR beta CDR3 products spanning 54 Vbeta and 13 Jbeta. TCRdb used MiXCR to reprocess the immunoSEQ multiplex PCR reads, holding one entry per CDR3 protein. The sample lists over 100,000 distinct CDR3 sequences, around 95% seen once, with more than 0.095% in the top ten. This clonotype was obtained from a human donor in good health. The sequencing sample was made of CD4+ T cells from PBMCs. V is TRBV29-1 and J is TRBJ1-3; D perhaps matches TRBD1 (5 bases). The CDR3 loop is CSALVTVGGNTIYF. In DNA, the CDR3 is TGCAGCGCCCTGGTGACAGTGGGAGGAAACACCATATATTTT.